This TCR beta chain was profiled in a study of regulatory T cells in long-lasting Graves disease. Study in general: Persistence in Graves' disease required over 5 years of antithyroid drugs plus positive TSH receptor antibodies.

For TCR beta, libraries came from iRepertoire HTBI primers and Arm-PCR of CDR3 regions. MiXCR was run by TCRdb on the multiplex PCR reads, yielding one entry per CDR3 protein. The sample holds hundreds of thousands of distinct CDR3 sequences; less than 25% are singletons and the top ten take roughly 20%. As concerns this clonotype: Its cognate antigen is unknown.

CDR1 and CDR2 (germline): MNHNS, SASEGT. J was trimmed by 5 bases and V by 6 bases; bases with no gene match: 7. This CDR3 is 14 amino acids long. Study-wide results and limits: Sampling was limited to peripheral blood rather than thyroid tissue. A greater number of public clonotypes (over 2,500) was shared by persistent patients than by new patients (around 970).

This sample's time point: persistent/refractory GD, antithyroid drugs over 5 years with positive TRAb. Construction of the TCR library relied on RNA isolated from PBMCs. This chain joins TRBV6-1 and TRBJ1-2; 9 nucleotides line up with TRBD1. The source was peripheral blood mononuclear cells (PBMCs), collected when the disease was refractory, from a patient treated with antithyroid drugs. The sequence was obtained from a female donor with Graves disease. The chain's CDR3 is CASRDRGLPYGYTF. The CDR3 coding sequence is TGTGCCAGCAGGGACAGGGGCCTACCTTATGGCTACACCTTC.